These 28 T cell receptor beta chains share one sample of origin, sequenced in a study of metastatic and nonmetastatic thyroid tumors. Using MiXCR, TCRdb reanalyzed the PCR reads. The sample contains approximately 38,000 clones, roughly a sixth of which appear only once. There were no patients who had received any treatment before thyroid surgery. The sample comprised tumor tissue. The receptors stem from a female donor with papillary thyroid cancer or a benign thyroid nodule (not recorded which). Some clones in this sample may be carry-over from other donors' samples.

J is TRBJ1-2 and V is TRBV16, with 7 bases identical to TRBD1. This CDR3 region has 14 residues. Germline trimming cut 4 bases from V and 8 bases from J; bases unmatched to any gene: 10. Germline V lookup: CDR1 KGHSY, CDR2 FQNENV. This CDR3 is CASSPSLTGYGYTF. The CDR3 DNA sequence: TGTGCCAGCAGCCCTTCTCTGACAGGGTACGGCTACACCTTC.

The table lists this clone with many counts. The rearrangement links TRBV10-3 to TRBJ2-1, with a tentative D call TRBD1 (5 bases). Germline V gene data show CDR1 as ENHRY and CDR2 as SYGVKD. V lost 4 bases and J 5 bases, leaving 9 bases between the germline ends. This CDR3 has 13 amino acids. The CDR3 protein is CAISVSDNNEQFF. The DNA for the CDR3 is TGTGCCATCAGTGTCTCGGACAACAATGAGCAGTTCTTC.

This clone was detected ten times or more. V is TRBV4-2 and J is TRBJ1-1; D remains ambiguous. This CDR3 is built from 15 residues. Germline lookup yields CDR1 LGHNA and CDR2 YNFKEQ. Trimming took 0 bases from V and 1 from J, leaving 9 bases between them. The CDR3 DNA sequence: TGTGCCAGCAGCCAAGAGGTGTGGGGGAACACTGAAGCTTTCTTT. This gives the protein CASSQEVWGNTEAFF.

This clone was seen repeatedly, ten times or more. This sequence joins TRBV5-4 and TRBJ1-2; D possibly corresponds to TRBD1 (6 bases). The CDR3 is made up of 15 amino acids. V dropped 1 base and J dropped 3 bases, with 13 bases sitting between them. Germline V CDR1 and CDR2: SGHNT, YYREEE (reference sequence). In nucleotides, the CDR3 is TGTGCCAGCAGCTTGTCGTCAAGGGGGGACTATGGCTACACCTTC. This codes for CASSLSSRGDYGYTF.

The table lists this clone with many counts. A much larger clonotype is one base distant, so this may be a read error. This chain uses TRBV19 with TRBJ2-7, with 7 bases aligning to TRBD1. The CDR3 loop spans 15 amino acids. The germline CDR1 and CDR2 sequences are LNHDA and SQIVND (reference sequence). Unmatched junction bases numbered 8, after V lost 3 bases and J lost 3 bases. In DNA, the CDR3 is TGTGCCAGTAGTATCGCCGGGACAGCCAACTACGAGCAGTACTTC. It yields the protein CASSIAGTANYEQYF.

The chain has TRBV28 and TRBJ1-1, with a possible D match to TRBD1 (6 bases). This CDR3 has 14 residues. Germline V gives CDR1 MDHEN, CDR2 SYDVKM. Trimming removed 5 bases at V and 1 base at J, with 11 bases between. CDR3 nucleotide sequence: TGTGCCAGCAGTCCGGGACAAGAGAACACTGAAGCTTTCTTT. Translating gives CASSPGQENTEAFF.

This clone was observed at least ten times. The chain has TRBV7-8 and TRBJ2-3; D ambiguous. The germline V and J ends were trimmed by 5 bases and 2 bases, with 14 bases remaining between them. Germline lookup yields CDR1 SGHVS and CDR2 FQNEAQ. This CDR3 spans 15 amino acids. CDR3 amino acids: CASSLGSPITDTQYF. DNA of the CDR3: TGTGCCAGCAGCCTCGGTAGCCCTATCACAGATACGCAGTATTTT.

In its sample, this clone was seen many times. V gene TRBV5-1 combines with J gene TRBJ1-3, with a weak D call TRBD1 (6 bases). The length of the CDR3 is 14 residues. The germline V gene has CDR1 SGHRS and CDR2 YFSETQ. The V end was cut by 4 bases, the J end by 0 bases, with 8 bases between. The DNA of the CDR3 is TGCGCCAGCAGCCCGGACAGCTCTGGAAACACCATATATTTT. Its protein is CASSPDSSGNTIYF.

This clone was found many times. The J gene is TRBJ2-5, the V gene TRBV9; the D gene is possibly TRBD1 (5 bases). V dropped 3 bases and J dropped 5 bases, with 17 bases sitting between them. The CDR3 is 15 amino acids. The germline CDR1 and CDR2 sequences are SGDLS and YYNGEE. The DNA of the CDR3 is TGTGCCAGCAGCGCGAAGACAGCCGCCGGGGAGACCCAGTACTTC. It translates to CASSAKTAAGETQYF.

The table lists this clone with many counts. This rearrangement joins TRBV4-3 to TRBJ2-2; TRBD2 aligns across 8 bases. J was trimmed by 2 bases and V by 9 bases; bases with no gene match: 2. The CDR3 runs to 13 residues. CDR1 and CDR2 (germline): LGHNA, YSLEER. The CDR3 reads CASRTSNTGELFF. The CDR3 nucleotides read TGCGCCAGTCGGACTAGCAACACCGGGGAGCTGTTTTTT.

This clone was found many times. The chain joins TRBV5-4 to TRBJ2-5; D may be TRBD2 (6 bases). The CDR3 length is 15 residues. The V gene's germline CDR1 is SGHNT and CDR2 YYREEE (reference sequence). The V gene lost 1 base and the J gene lost 2 bases, with 12 bases spanning the gap. CDR3 sequence (DNA): TGTGCCAGCAGCTTGTCCGGGAGAGCACAAGAGACCCAGTACTTC. Its translation is CASSLSGRAQETQYF.

This clone was counted many times. The chain carries TRBV11-2 and TRBJ1-5, with D unresolved. The V gene lost 5 bases and the J gene lost 0 bases, with 17 bases spanning the gap. The CDR3 is 17 residues long. Germline V lookup: CDR1 SGHAT, CDR2 FQNNGV. In DNA, the CDR3 is TGTGCCAGCAGCCACCCCTGGCCAGGCTATAGCAATCAGCCCCAGCATTTT. The encoded protein is CASSHPWPGYSNQPQHF.

In its sample, this clone was seen many times. V usage is TRBV7-2 and J usage is TRBJ2-2; D is unclear. Germline CDR1 SGHTA, CDR2 FQGNSA. The CDR3 is 13 amino acids. V was cut by 4 bases and J by 2 bases, with 5 bases left in between. CDR3 loop: CASSSVNTGELFF. The CDR3 coding sequence is TGTGCCAGCAGCTCAGTCAACACCGGGGAGCTGTTTTTT.

This clone was detected many times. The rearrangement links TRBV15 to TRBJ2-3; the D is unclear. The CDR3 loop spans 14 amino acids. Trimming took 0 bases from V and 4 from J, leaving 8 bases between them. Looked up from germline, CDR1 is LNHNV and CDR2 is YYDKDF (reference sequence). DNA of the CDR3: TGTGCCACCAGCAGAGAGGAGCTCCCAGATACGCAGTATTTT. Translation gives CATSREELPDTQYF.

This clone came up many times. The chain carries TRBV6-4 and TRBJ1-5, with D hard to call. Between the trimmed V and J ends, which lost 2 bases and 6 bases, there was a span of 8 bases. CDR3 length: 13 amino acids. Germline loops: CDR1 MRHNA, CDR2 SNTAGT. The CDR3 loop reads CASSDGVGQPQHF. The CDR3 coding sequence is TGTGCCAGCAGTGACGGGGTGGGTCAGCCCCAGCATTTT.

Many counts were recorded for this clone. This chain links TRBV6-1 with TRBJ2-1; 7 bases map to TRBD2. Germline trimming cut 1 base from V and 3 bases from J; bases unmatched to any gene: 3. This CDR3 region has 15 residues. Germline CDR1 MNHNS, CDR2 SASEGT. In DNA, the CDR3 is TGTGCCAGCAGTGAAGTTACTAGCGACTACAATGAGCAGTTCTTC. Its protein is CASSEVTSDYNEQFF.

This clone occurred many times. The CDR3 is CASSQAHSGVGTEAFF. The CDR3 DNA reads as TGTGCCAGCAGCCAAGCACATAGTGGTGTGGGCACTGAAGCTTTCTTT. This rearrangement joins TRBV3-1 to TRBJ1-1; D ambiguous. The length of the CDR3 is 16 residues. With 1 base removed from V and 4 bases from J, the gap between germline ends came to 16 bases. Germline CDR1 LGHDT, CDR2 YNNKEL (reference sequence).

This sequence joins TRBV6-2 or TRBV6-3 and TRBJ2-7; D is ambiguous. The ends were cut back, 6 bases at V and 1 base at J, with 10 bases in the middle. The CDR3 is 13 residues long. Germline loops: CDR1 MNHEY, CDR2 SVGEGT. The CDR3 region has the DNA TGTGCCAGCAGGTACCTTATATCCTACGAGCAGTACTTC. This gives the protein CASRYLISYEQYF.

J is TRBJ2-7 and V is TRBV9; TRBD2 might be the D (6 bases). Germline V gene lookup returns CDR1 SGDLS and CDR2 YYNGEE. CDR3 length: 15 amino acids. V lost 6 bases to trimming and J lost 0 bases, with 16 bases between them. CDR3 coding DNA: TGTGCCAGCAAAGTCGGGAGCGGTTACTCCTACGAGCAGTACTTC. It specifies CASKVGSGYSYEQYF.

This clone was observed a handful of times. The junction differs from germline at one of its ends, possibly a read error. The CDR3 nucleotides read TGTGCCAACAGTCCCCCAGGGTGGGCGAGGACAGATACGCAGTATTTT. Translated: CANSPPGWARTDTQYF. This chain links TRBV28 with TRBJ2-3; weak D call: TRBD1 (5 bases). The CDR3 consists of 16 residues. Per the germline V gene, CDR1 is MDHEN and CDR2 is SYDVKM.

This clone showed up many times. This rearrangement joins TRBV13 to TRBJ1-1; tentative D call: TRBD1 (5 bases). V was trimmed by 3 bases and J by 0 bases, leaving 17 bases between them. CDR1 is PRHDT and CDR2 is FYEKMQ in the germline V gene (reference sequence). The CDR3 totals 17 residues. The CDR3 nucleotides read TGTGCCAGCAGCTTCAGGGTCGGGGGTGAGATGAACACTGAAGCTTTCTTT. It specifies CASSFRVGGEMNTEAFF.

Within the sample, this clone is medium-sized. The J gene is TRBJ2-7, the V gene TRBV5-1; 8 positions agree with TRBD2. V was pared by 0 bases and J by 5 bases, with 1 base of the junction left unmatched. The germline V gene has CDR1 SGHRS and CDR2 YFSETQ. CDR3 length: 13 residues. The CDR3: CASSLGTSNEQYF. CDR3 nucleotide sequence: TGCGCCAGCAGCTTGGGGACTAGCAACGAGCAGTACTTC.

Note on this clone: A much larger clone is a single base away; this may be a read error. J is TRBJ2-5 and V is TRBV14, with D tentatively TRBD1 (6 bases). Germline-derived CDR1 and CDR2 are SGHDN and FVKESK. The CDR3 sequence is 14 residues long. In DNA, the CDR3 is TGTGCCAGCAGCCAAGAAACAGGGCGAGAGGCCCAGTACTTC. The encoded protein is CASSQETGREAQYF.

J is TRBJ2-5 and V is TRBV27, with TRBD1 as a possible D gene (7 bases). The germline V and J ends were trimmed by 10 bases and 2 bases, with 17 bases remaining between them. CDR1 and CDR2 from the germline V gene are MNHEY and SMNVEV (reference sequence). There are 14 residues in the CDR3. CDR3 DNA: TGTGCCACCGGGCCAGGGGGGTTACAAGAGACCCAGTACTTC. Translating gives CATGPGGLQETQYF.

This clone has ten or more counts. The gene calls are TRBV20-1 and TRBJ1-1; TRBD1 might be the D (5 bases). The CDR3 runs 15 residues. Trimming stripped 6 bases from V and 1 base from J, with 18 bases between. Germline assignment: CDR1 DFQATT and CDR2 SNEGSKA (reference sequence). CDR3 coding DNA: TGCAGTGCCAACACCCAGGGTCTTGGGAACACTGAAGCTTTCTTT. This sequence encodes CSANTQGLGNTEAFF.

The chain joins TRBV5-1 to TRBJ1-4; D may be TRBD1 (6 bases). The CDR3 is made up of 15 amino acids. The germline gives CDR1 SGHRS, CDR2 YFSETQ. The V end lost 3 bases, the J end lost 3 bases, and 12 bases lay between the germline ends. Here the CDR3 reads CASSSLPGANEKLFF. The DNA for the CDR3 is TGCGCCAGCAGCTCTTTACCAGGGGCTAATGAAAAACTGTTTTTT.

This clone was seen many times. The chain combines TRBV27 with TRBJ2-7; the D is unclear. Germline lookup yields CDR1 MNHEY and CDR2 SMNVEV (reference sequence). The CDR3 runs to 9 residues. For the CDR3, the DNA is TGTGCCAGCAGTTTAAGGCCCAGGGTC. It is translated as CASSLRPRV.

This clone was seen many times. The CDR3 sequence is CASSPTRLAGFHEQFF. The CDR3, as DNA: TGTGCCAGTAGTCCGACGCGACTAGCGGGATTCCATGAGCAGTTCTTC. This chain uses TRBV19 with TRBJ2-1, with 11 bases identical to TRBD2. The CDR3 is 16 amino acids. With 5 bases clipped from V and 8 bases from J, the junction kept 11 bases outside the gene matches. Germline values: CDR1 LNHDA, CDR2 SQIVND (reference sequence).